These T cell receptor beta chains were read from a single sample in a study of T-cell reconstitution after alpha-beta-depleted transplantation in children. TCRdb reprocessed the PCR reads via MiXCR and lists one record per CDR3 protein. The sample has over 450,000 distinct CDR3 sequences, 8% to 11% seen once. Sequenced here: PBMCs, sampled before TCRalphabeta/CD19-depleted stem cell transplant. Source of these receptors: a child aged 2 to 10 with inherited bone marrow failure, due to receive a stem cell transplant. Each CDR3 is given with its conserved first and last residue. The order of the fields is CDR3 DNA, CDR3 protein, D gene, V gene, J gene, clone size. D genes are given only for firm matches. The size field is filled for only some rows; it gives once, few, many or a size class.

TGCAGCGTTGAGTGGGGCTACAATGAGCAGTTCTTC	CSVEWGYNEQFF	-	TRBV29-1	TRBJ2-1	many
TGTGCCAGCAGGGGATGGGGAGGGCCCACAGATACGCAGTATTTT	CASRGWGGPTDTQYF	TRBD2	TRBV7-2	TRBJ2-3	many
TGCAGTGCTAGAGATCTAGCCCAGTACAATGAGCAGTTCTTC	CSARDLAQYNEQFF	-	TRBV20-1	TRBJ2-1	few
TGTGCCACCAGTGCCGTCGGGACTCCCAATGAGCAGTTCTTC	CATSAVGTPNEQFF	-	TRBV24-1	TRBJ2-1	many
TGTGCCATCAGTGGTATAGCGGGAGCGCATTCCGGGGAGCTGTTTTTT	CAISGIAGAHSGELFF	TRBD2	TRBV10-3	TRBJ2-2	many
TGCGCCAGCAGCCAAGGGGACCGAGTTTACAATGAGCAGTTCTTC	CASSQGDRVYNEQFF	-	TRBV4-1	TRBJ2-1	few
TGTGCCAGCAGAGAGTACTCTGGGGCCAACGTCCTGACTTTC	CASREYSGANVLTF	-	TRBV28	TRBJ2-6	many
TGCGCCAGCAGCCAAGATACTGACAATGAGCAGTTCTTC	CASSQDTDNEQFF	-	TRBV4-3	TRBJ2-1	many
TGTGCCAGCAGCCCCCCTACAGGGCTTCTAACCTACGAGCAGTACTTC	CASSPPTGLLTYEQYF	-	TRBV5-6	TRBJ2-7	few
TGTGCCAGCCATTTCGGGGGGCGCGAGAATGAGCAGTTCTTC	CASHFGGRENEQFF	-	TRBV11-3	TRBJ2-1	many
TGTGCCTGGGGCGTTACGGGGAACACTGAAGCTTTCTTT	CAWGVTGNTEAFF	-	TRBV30	TRBJ1-1	few
TGTGCCAGCAGATCAGATACGCAGTATTTT	CASRSDTQYF	-	TRBV12-3/TRBV12-4	TRBJ2-3	many
TGTGCCTGGAGTTTATGGGACAGAAACTATGGCTACACCTTC	CAWSLWDRNYGYTF	TRBD1	TRBV30	TRBJ1-2	many
TGCGCCAGCAGCCAAGAGGGCGGGTCCGGGGACCTGTTTTTT	CASSQEGGSGDLFF	-	TRBV4-3	TRBJ2-2	-
TGTGCCAGCTCACCACAGGGGGACAGGGGAGATGAGCAGTTCTTC	CASSPQGDRGDEQFF	TRBD1	TRBV18	TRBJ2-1	many
TGCAGTGCTAGATCTGCGGGAGGTACAGATACGCAGTATTTT	CSARSAGGTDTQYF	TRBD2	TRBV20-1	TRBJ2-3	-
TGTGCCAGCAGCCCGCAGGGGGCAGGTGGAAACACCATATATTTT	CASSPQGAGGNTIYF	TRBD1	TRBV5-5	TRBJ1-3	many
TGTGCCACCCTGGAAACGGGTTCCTACGAGCAGTACTTC	CATLETGSYEQYF	-	TRBV28	TRBJ2-7	-
TGTGCCATCAGCGCGGGACAGGCCAACAATCAGCCCCAGCATTTT	CAISAGQANNQPQHF	TRBD1	TRBV10-3	TRBJ1-5	many
TGCGCCAGCAGCTTCTTGAGTGCTGGGGCCAACGTCCTGACTTTC	CASSFLSAGANVLTF	-	TRBV5-1	TRBJ2-6	few
TGTGCCAGCAGCTTAATGGGGCGGGAGACCCAGTACTTC	CASSLMGRETQYF	-	TRBV7-2	TRBJ2-5	many
TGTGCCAGCAGCTTATTGTCAGAGACCCAGTACTTC	CASSLLSETQYF	-	TRBV7-8	TRBJ2-5	many
TGTGCCAGCAGTTTCCCAGGGGTAGCGGTTCGTCCAGGGCAAGAGACCCAGTACTTC	CASSFPGVAVRPGQETQYF	-	TRBV28	TRBJ2-5	few
TGCAGTGCTAGAGTCTTCGGGCAGGAGAACACTGAAGCTTTCTTT	CSARVFGQENTEAFF	-	TRBV20-1	TRBJ1-1	few
TGTGCCAGCAGCCTCAACCGGGACAGGAGGGCCAACGTCCTGACTTTC	CASSLNRDRRANVLTF	TRBD1	TRBV28	TRBJ2-6	-
TGTGCCAGCAGCTTGGGGCAGTCCGATCCCTACGAGCAGTACTTC	CASSLGQSDPYEQYF	-	TRBV5-5	TRBJ2-7	many
TGTGCCAGCAGCTTAAGGACGGGATTAGGGAATGAGCAGTTCTTC	CASSLRTGLGNEQFF	-	TRBV7-8	TRBJ2-1	many
TGCAGTGCCCAAGGGCTAGCGGGAGGGGGCTACGAGCAGTACTTC	CSAQGLAGGGYEQYF	TRBD2	TRBV20-1	TRBJ2-7	once
TGTGCCAGCAGTTTATCACCCGGGACAGGGGCACACAATGAGCAGTTCTTC	CASSLSPGTGAHNEQFF	TRBD1	TRBV27	TRBJ2-1	many